The clone carrying this T cell receptor (beta chain) was counted only a few times. The antigen remains undetermined. The sample providers were healthy Caucasian people from Russia, aged about 6 to 95. Per sample, a minimum of 6.5 million PBMCs were isolated. Primers used in a second PCR of roughly 6 to 12 cycles were a sample-barcoded 5' primer and a J-beta primer mix. TCRdb reanalysed the 5' RACE reads using MiXCR and keeps one entry per CDR3 protein. The sample has around 1,500,000 distinct CDR3 sequences; 40% to 50% are singletons. The sample originates from a study of blood T cells in healthy people across ages. Overall study findings and caveats: No conclusive comparison of naive versus antigen-experienced cells was possible with unsorted PBMCs.

This CDR3 has 16 residues. The source of this sequence is a woman between 18 and 30 years old in good health. The chain employs TRBV21-1 and TRBJ2-1; whether TRBD2, the table's D call, matches the DNA was not checked. TRBV21-1 is classified as a pseudogene. The specimen was blood. CDR3 DNA: TGTGCCAGCAGTTTAAGTTTTGGGGGCCCTAGGGATGAGCAGTTCTTC. Translating it yields CASSLSFGGPRDEQFF.